This T cell receptor beta chain is drawn from a study of T-cell reconstitution after alpha-beta-depleted transplantation in children. Study observations and caveats: At day 60, the high TCRbeta diversity found in some patients originated from recipient T cells and thymic progenitors that had survived. Newly generated T cells supplied most T-cell counts and diversity one year post-transplant. Where alpha-beta T cells came from about two months after transplant was reportedly several hundred expanded graft clones.

Points on this clonotype: The antigen remains unidentified.

V lost 2 bases, J lost 6 bases, and 7 bases stayed unmatched. This CDR3 has 16 amino acids. Preparation of the TCRbeta library was carried out with unique molecular identifiers. TCRdb passed the PCR reads through MiXCR, listing each CDR3 protein once. The sample has about 250,000 distinct CDR3 sequences; around 25% are singletons. The TCR was taken from a female patient between 2 and 15 years old who had a stem cell transplant for congenital amegakaryocytic thrombocytopenia, so the T cells may come from the graft donor. This rearrangement joins TRBV12-3 or TRBV12-4 to TRBJ2-2; 9 bases align to TRBD2. Specimen: PBMCs, mostly from graft donor cells, collected 360 days after TCRalphabeta/CD19-depleted stem cell transplant. The CDR3 region has the DNA TGTGCCAGCAGTTTAACCCCGCGGGGGGGCCCCGGGGAGCTGTTTTTT. As protein: CASSLTPRGGPGELFF.